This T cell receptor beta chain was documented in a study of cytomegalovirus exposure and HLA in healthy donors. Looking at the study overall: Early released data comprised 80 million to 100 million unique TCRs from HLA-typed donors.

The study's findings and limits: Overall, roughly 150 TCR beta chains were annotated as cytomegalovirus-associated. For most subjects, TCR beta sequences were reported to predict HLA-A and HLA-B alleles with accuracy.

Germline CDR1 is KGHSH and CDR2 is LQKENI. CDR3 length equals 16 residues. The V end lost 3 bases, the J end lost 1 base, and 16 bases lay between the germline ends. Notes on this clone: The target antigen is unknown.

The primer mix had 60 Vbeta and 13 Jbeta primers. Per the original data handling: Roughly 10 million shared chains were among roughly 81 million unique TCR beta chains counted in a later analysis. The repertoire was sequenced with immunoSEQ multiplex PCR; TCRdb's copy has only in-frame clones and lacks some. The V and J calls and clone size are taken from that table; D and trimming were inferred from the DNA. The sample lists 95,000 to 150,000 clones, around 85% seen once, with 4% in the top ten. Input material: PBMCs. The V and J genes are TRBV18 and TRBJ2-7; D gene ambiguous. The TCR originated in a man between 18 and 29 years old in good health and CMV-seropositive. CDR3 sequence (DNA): TGTGCCAGCTCACCGGTACAGAAGAGCACTTCCTACGAGCAGTACTTC. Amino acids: CASSPVQKSTSYEQYF. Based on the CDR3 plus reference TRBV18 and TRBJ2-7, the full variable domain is NAGVMQNPRHLVRRRGQEARLRCSPMKGHSHVYWYRQLPEEGLKFMVYLQKENIIDESGMPKERFSAEFPKEGPSILRIQQVVRGDSAAYFCASSPVQKSTSYEQYFGPGTRLTVT.